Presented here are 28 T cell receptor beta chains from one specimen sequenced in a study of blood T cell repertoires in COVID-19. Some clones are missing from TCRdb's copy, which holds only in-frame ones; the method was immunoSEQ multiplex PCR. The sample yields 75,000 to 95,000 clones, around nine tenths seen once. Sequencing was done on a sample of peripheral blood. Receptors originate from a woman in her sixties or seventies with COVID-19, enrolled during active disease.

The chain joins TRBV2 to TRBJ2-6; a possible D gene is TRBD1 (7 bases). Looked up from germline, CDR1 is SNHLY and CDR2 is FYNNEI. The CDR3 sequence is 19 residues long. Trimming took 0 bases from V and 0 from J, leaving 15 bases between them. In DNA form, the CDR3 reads TGTGCCAGCAGTGAAGCGCGGAGGGACAGAGTCTCTGGGGCCAACGTCCTGACTTTC. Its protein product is CASSEARRDRVSGANVLTF.

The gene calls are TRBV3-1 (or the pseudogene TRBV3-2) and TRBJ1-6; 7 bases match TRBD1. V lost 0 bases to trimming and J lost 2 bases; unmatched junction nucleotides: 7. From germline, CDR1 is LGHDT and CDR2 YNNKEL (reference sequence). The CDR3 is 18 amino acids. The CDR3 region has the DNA TGTGCCAGCAGCCAAGAAGGATGGACAGGTACCTATAATTCACCCCTCCACTTT. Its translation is CASSQEGWTGTYNSPLHF.

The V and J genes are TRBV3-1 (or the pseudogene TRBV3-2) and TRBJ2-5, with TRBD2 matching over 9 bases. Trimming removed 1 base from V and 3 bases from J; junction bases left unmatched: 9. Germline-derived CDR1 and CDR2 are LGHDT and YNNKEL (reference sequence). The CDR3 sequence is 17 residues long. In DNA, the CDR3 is TGTGCCAGCAGCCAAGGCCTAGCGCGGGGGGGCAAAGAGACCCAGTACTTC. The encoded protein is CASSQGLARGGKETQYF.

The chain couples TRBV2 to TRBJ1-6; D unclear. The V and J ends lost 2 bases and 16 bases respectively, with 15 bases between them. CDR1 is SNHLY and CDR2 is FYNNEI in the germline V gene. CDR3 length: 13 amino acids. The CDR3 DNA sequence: TGTGCCAGCAGTGAACAAGGTTATCCACTACTCCACTTT. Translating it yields CASSEQGYPLLHF. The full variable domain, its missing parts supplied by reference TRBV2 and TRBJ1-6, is EPEVTQTPSHQVTQMGQEVILRCVPISNHLYFYWYRQILGQKVEFLVSFYNNEISEKSEIFDDQFSVERPDGSNFTLKIRSTKLEDSAMYFCASSEQGYPLLHFGNGTRLTVT.

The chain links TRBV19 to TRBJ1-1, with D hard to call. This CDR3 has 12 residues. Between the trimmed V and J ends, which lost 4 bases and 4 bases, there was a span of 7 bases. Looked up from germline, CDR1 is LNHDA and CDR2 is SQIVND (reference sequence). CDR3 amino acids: CASSNSGTEAFF. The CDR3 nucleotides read TGTGCCAGTAGTAACTCCGGCACTGAAGCTTTCTTT.

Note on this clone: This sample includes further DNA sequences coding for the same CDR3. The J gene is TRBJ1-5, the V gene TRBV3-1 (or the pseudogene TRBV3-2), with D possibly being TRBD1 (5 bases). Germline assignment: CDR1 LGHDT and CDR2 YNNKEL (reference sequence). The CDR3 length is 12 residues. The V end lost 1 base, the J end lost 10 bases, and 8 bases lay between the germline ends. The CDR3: CASSQGGGPQHF. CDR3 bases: TGTGCCAGCAGCCAAGGGGGGGGACCCCAGCATTTT.

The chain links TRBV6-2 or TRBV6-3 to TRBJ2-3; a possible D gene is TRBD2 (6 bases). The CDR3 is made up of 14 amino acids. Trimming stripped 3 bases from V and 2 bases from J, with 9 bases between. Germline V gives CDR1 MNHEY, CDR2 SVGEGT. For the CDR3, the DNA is TGTGCCAGCAGTTATCGGGACTTCACAGATACGCAGTATTTT. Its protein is CASSYRDFTDTQYF.

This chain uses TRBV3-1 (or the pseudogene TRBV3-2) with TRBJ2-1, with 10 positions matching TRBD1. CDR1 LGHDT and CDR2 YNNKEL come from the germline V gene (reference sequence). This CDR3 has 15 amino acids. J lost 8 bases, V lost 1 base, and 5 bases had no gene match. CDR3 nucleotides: TGTGCCAGCAGCCAAGCCGGGACAGGGGTCGATGAGCAGTTCTTC. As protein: CASSQAGTGVDEQFF.

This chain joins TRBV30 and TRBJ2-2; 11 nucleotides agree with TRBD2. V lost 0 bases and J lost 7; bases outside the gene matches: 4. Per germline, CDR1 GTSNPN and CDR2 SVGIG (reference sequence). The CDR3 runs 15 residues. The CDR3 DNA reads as TGTGCCTGGAGTGTCGGACTAGCGGGCTACGGGGAGCTGTTTTTT. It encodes CAWSVGLAGYGELFF.

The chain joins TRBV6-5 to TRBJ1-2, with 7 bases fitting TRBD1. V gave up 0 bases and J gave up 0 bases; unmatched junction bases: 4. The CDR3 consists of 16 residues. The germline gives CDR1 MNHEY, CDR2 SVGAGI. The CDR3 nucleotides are TGTGCCAGCAGTTACTCGCCAGGGGGGACTAACTATGGCTACACCTTC. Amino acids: CASSYSPGGTNYGYTF.

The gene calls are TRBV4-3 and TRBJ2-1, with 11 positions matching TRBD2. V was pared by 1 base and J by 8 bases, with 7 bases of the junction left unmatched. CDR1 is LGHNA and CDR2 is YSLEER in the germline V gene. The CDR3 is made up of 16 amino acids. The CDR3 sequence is CASSQAGVAGGDEQFF. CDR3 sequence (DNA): TGCGCCAGCAGCCAAGCTGGAGTAGCGGGGGGGGATGAGCAGTTCTTC.

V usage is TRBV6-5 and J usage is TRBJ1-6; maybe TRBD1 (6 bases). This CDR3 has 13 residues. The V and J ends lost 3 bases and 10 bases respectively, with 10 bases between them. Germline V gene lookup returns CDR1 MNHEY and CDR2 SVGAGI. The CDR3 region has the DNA TGTGCCAGCAGTTATGGACAGAAATCACCCCTCCACTTT. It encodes CASSYGQKSPLHF.

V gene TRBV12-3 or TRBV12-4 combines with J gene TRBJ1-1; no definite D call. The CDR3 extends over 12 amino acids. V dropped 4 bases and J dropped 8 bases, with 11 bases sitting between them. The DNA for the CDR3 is TGTGCCAGCAGTTCCCCTACCTCCGAAGCTTTCTTT. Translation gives CASSSPTSEAFF.

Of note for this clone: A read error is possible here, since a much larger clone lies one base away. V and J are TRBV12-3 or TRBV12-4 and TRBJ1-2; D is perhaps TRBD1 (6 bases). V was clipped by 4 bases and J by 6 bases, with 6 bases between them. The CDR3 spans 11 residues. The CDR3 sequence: CASSYRDGYTF. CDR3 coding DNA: TGTGCCAGCAGTTACAGGGATGGCTACACCTTC.

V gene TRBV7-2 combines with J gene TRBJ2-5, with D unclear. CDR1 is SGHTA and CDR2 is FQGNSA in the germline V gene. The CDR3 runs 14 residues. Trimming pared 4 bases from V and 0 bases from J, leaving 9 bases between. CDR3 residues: CASSSQFDQETQYF. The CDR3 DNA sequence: TGTGCCAGCAGCTCCCAGTTTGACCAAGAGACCCAGTACTTC.

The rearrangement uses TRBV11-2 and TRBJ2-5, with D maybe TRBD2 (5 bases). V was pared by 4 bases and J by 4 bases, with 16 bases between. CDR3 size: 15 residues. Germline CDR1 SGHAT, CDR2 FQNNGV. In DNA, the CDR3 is TGTGCCAGCAGCTCCCGTCGACTACCCGGAGAGACCCAGTACTTC. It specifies CASSSRRLPGETQYF. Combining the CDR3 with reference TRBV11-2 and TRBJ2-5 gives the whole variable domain EAGVAQSPRYKIIEKRQSVAFWCNPISGHATLYWYQQILGQGPKLLIQFQNNGVVDDSQLPKDRFSAERLKGVDSTLKIQPAKLEDSAVYLCASSSRRLPGETQYFGPGTRLLVL.

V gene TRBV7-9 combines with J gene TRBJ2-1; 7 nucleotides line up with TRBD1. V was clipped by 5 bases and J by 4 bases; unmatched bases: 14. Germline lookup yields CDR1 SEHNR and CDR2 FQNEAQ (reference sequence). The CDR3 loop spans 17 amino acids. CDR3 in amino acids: CASSPSFATGIYNEQFF. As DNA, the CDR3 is TGTGCCAGCAGCCCCTCCTTTGCGACAGGGATATACAATGAGCAGTTCTTC.

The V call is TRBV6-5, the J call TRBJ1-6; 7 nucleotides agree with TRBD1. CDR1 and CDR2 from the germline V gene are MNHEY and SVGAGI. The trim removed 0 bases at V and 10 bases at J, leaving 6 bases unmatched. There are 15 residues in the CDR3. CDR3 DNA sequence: TGTGCCAGCAGTTACTCGGCGCAGGGGGGCTCACCCCTCCACTTT. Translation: CASSYSAQGGSPLHF.

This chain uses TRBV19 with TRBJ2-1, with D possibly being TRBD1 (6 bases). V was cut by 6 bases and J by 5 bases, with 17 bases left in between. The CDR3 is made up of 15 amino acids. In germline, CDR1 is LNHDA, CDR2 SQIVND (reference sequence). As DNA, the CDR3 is TGTGCCAGTAGCCATCCGGGACACGGAAACAATGAGCAGTTCTTC. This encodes CASSHPGHGNNEQFF.

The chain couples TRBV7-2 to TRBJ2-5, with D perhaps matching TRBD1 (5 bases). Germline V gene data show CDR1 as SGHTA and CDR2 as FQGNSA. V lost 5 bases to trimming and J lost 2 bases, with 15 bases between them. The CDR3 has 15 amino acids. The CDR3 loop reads CASSTGQARQETQYF. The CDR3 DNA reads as TGTGCCAGCAGCACCGGACAAGCTAGACAAGAGACCCAGTACTTC.

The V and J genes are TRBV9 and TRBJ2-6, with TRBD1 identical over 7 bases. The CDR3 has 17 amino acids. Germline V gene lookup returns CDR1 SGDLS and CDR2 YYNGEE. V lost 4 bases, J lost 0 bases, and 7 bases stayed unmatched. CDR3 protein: CASSRTGAPSGANVLTF. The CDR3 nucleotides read TGTGCCAGCAGCCGGACAGGTGCTCCCTCTGGGGCCAACGTCCTGACTTTC.

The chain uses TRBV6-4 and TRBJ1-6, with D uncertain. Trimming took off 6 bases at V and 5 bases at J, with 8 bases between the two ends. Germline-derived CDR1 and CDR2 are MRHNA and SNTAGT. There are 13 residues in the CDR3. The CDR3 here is CASRWLHNSPLHF. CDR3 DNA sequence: TGTGCCAGCAGGTGGCTCCATAATTCACCCCTCCACTTT.

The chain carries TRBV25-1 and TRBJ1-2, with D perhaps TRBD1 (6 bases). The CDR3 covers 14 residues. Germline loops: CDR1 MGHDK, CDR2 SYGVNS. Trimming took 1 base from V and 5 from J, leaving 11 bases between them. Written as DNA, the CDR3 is TGTGCCAGCAGTGAATTTACAGGGCGGTATGGCTACACCTTC. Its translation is CASSEFTGRYGYTF.

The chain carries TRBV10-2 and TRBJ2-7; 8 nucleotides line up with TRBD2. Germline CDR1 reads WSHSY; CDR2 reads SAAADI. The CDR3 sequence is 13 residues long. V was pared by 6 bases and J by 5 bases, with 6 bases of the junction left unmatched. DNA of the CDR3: TGCGCCAGCAGGTTAGCGGGGCAGGACGAGCAGTACTTC. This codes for CASRLAGQDEQYF.

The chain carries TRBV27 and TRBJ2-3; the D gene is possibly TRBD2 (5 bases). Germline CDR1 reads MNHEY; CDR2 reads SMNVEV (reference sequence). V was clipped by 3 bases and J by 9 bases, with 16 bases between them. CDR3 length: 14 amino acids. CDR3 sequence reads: CASSLLGRPGTQYF. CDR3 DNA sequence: TGTGCCAGCAGTTTGCTCGGCCGCCCGGGGACGCAGTATTTT.

The CDR3 here is CASSRESGELFF. CDR3 nucleotides: TGTGCCAGCAGTCGGGAGTCCGGGGAGCTGTTTTTT. The chain combines TRBV6-5 with TRBJ2-2, with D perhaps TRBD2 (6 bases). The germline V gene encodes CDR1 MNHEY and CDR2 SVGAGI. V gave up 5 bases and J gave up 6 bases, with 7 bases separating them. There are 12 residues in the CDR3.

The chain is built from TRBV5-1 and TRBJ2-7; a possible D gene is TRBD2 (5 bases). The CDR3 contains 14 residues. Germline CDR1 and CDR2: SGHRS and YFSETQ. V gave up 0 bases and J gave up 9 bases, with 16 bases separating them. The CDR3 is CASSLGAGSLRQYF. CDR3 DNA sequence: TGCGCCAGCAGCTTGGGTGCGGGCAGCCTTCGGCAGTACTTC.

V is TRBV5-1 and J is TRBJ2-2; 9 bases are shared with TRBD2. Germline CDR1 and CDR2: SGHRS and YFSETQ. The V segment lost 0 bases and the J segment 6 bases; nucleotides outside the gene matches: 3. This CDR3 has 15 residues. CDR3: CASSLGRGGAGELFF. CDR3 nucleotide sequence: TGCGCCAGCAGCTTGGGACGCGGGGGGGCCGGGGAGCTGTTTTTT.